The rows below give T cell receptor beta chains drawn from one sample of a study of glioma-infiltrating T cells after dendritic cell vaccination. Clones were sequenced by immunoSEQ multiplex PCR, and TCRdb holds only the in-frame ones, with some missing. Of over 80,000 clones in the sample, approximately 78% were seen once. Sequenced here: blood, sampled after dendritic cell vaccination. These receptors were obtained from a human donor with glioblastoma. Each CDR3 is given with its conserved first and last residue. D genes are given only for firm matches. The size field is filled for only some rows; it gives once, few, many or a size class.

D gene	clone size	V gene	J gene	CDR3 protein	CDR3 DNA
TRBD2	.	TRBV6-5	TRBJ2-5	CASRGDGGSGRTQYF	TGTGCCAGCAGGGGGGACGGGGGGTCCGGGAGGACCCAGTACTTC
TRBD1	once	TRBV6-1	TRBJ1-2	CASRKADRGPGYTF	TGTGCCAGCAGAAAAGCCGACAGGGGGCCTGGCTACACCTTC
.	.	TRBV4-2	TRBJ2-3	CASSQDGVPDTQYF	TGTGCCAGCAGCCAAGATGGAGTACCAGATACGCAGTATTTT
.	once	TRBV13	TRBJ2-3	CASSLGRRESYSTDTQYF	TGTGCCAGCAGCTTAGGCCGACGGGAGTCCTATTCGACCGATACGCAGTATTTT
TRBD2	.	TRBV12-5	TRBJ2-5	CASAPGTSDLETQYF	TGTGCTAGTGCCCCCGGGACTAGTGATCTGGAGACCCAGTACTTC
TRBD2	.	TRBV28	TRBJ2-5	CASTAGRETQYF	TGTGCCAGCACAGCGGGAAGGGAGACCCAGTACTTC
.	once	TRBV7-3	TRBJ2-2	CASSLTFSPGELFF	TGTGCCAGCAGCTTAACGTTTAGTCCCGGGGAGCTGTTTTTT
.	.	TRBV6-5	TRBJ2-1	CASNGRLNEQFF	TGTGCCAGCAACGGCCGACTTAATGAGCAGTTCTTC
.	.	TRBV29-1	TRBJ1-2	CSVPMTGAHYGYTF	TGCAGCGTTCCTATGACAGGAGCACACTATGGCTACACCTTC
.	.	TRBV5-6	TRBJ2-3	CASSLAIQKGTDTQYF	TGTGCCAGCAGCTTGGCCATACAGAAAGGCACAGATACGCAGTATTTT
.	.	TRBV5-4	TRBJ2-3	CASSLDVSTSTDTQYF	TGTGCCAGCAGCTTGGACGTCAGTACAAGCACAGATACGCAGTATTTT
TRBD1	.	TRBV5-6	TRBJ2-1	CASSSQIWDSNWNEQFF	TGTGCCAGCAGCTCCCAGATCTGGGACAGCAATTGGAATGAGCAGTTCTTC
TRBD1	.	TRBV7-6	TRBJ2-5	CASSFRGQKETQYF	TGTGCCAGCAGCTTCAGGGGACAGAAAGAGACCCAGTACTTC
TRBD1	.	TRBV2	TRBJ1-4	CASKQGSSNEKLFF	TGTGCCAGCAAACAGGGGAGTTCTAATGAAAAACTGTTTTTT
.	once	TRBV5-6	TRBJ2-3	CASSSKGYVSRQSTDTQYF	TGTGCCAGCAGCTCTAAGGGGTACGTGTCGAGACAGAGCACAGATACGCAGTATTTT
.	.	TRBV2	TRBJ2-5	CASSPRGSGRQETQYF	TGTGCCAGCAGTCCCCGGGGTAGCGGTAGACAAGAGACCCAGTACTTC
.	.	TRBV25-1	TRBJ2-1	CASSGSYGTYNEQFF	TGTGCCAGCAGTGGCTCCTACGGGACCTACAATGAGCAGTTCTTC
TRBD1	few	TRBV7-2	TRBJ1-2	CASSSRWGQGGYTF	TGTGCCAGCAGCTCAAGATGGGGACAGGGGGGCTACACCTTC
.	.	TRBV2	TRBJ2-1	CASRTDSFSFF	TGTGCCAGCAGAACCGACAGTTTCTCGTTCTTC
.	.	TRBV2	TRBJ2-7	CASRPTGLTYEQYF	TGTGCCAGCAGGCCTACGGGACTCACTTACGAGCAGTACTTC
.	once	TRBV4-1	TRBJ2-7	CASSQGDIAVEKYF	TGCGCCAGCAGCCAGGGGGATATAGCGGTTGAGAAGTACTTC
TRBD1	.	TRBV4-1	TRBJ1-6	CASSWGQLDNSPLHF	TGCGCCAGCAGCTGGGGACAGCTCGATAATTCACCCCTCCACTTT
TRBD1	once	TRBV6-5	TRBJ2-7	CASSRDRGYEQYF	TGTGCCAGCAGCCGGGACAGGGGCTACGAGCAGTACTTC
TRBD1	.	TRBV5-5	TRBJ1-2	CASSLVGQGGYTF	TGTGCCAGCAGCTTGGTAGGACAGGGTGGCTACACCTTC
.	.	TRBV4-1	TRBJ2-1	CASSLGFLGDEQFF	TGCGCCAGCAGCCTGGGATTCCTCGGGGATGAGCAGTTCTTC
TRBD2	.	TRBV19	TRBJ2-1	CASSGLAASYNEQFF	TGTGCCAGTAGTGGACTAGCGGCCTCCTACAATGAGCAGTTCTTC
.	.	TRBV30	TRBJ1-3	CAWTAGVAGNTIYF	TGTGCCTGGACGGCAGGGGTGGCTGGAAACACCATATATTTT
.	.	TRBV6-1	TRBJ1-3	CASSEAGHGLGNTIYF	TGTGCCAGCAGTGAAGCGGGACACGGGCTAGGAAACACCATATATTTT
.	.	TRBV9	TRBJ2-1	CASSVVGASSYNEQFF	TGTGCCAGCAGCGTAGTGGGGGCATCATCCTACAATGAGCAGTTCTTC
TRBD1	.	TRBV28	TRBJ2-2	CASKDKGQGYTGELFF	TGTGCCAGCAAAGATAAGGGACAGGGATACACCGGGGAGCTGTTTTTT
TRBD1	.	TRBV5-5	TRBJ1-2	CASSLGQGVYGYTF	TGTGCCAGCAGCTTGGGCCAGGGGGTCTATGGCTACACCTTC
TRBD1	.	TRBV6-6	TRBJ2-1	CASGSDRSYNEQFF	TGTGCCAGCGGGTCGGACAGGTCCTACAATGAGCAGTTCTTC
.	.	TRBV6-1	TRBJ1-5	CASSVGQFDQPQHF	TGTGCCAGCAGCGTCGGACAGTTCGATCAGCCCCAGCATTTT
.	.	TRBV5-1	TRBJ1-6	CASSPDTGGGNSPLHF	TGCGCCAGCAGCCCCGACACGGGGGGTGGGAATTCACCCCTCCACTTT
.	few	TRBV7-7	TRBJ2-7	CASSLGQGSSYEQYF	TGTGCCAGCAGCTTAGGGCAGGGGTCGTCCTACGAGCAGTACTTC
TRBD1	.	TRBV19	TRBJ1-1	CASSIEGQGATEAFF	TGTGCCAGTAGTATAGAAGGACAGGGGGCAACTGAAGCTTTCTTT
TRBD1	.	TRBV19	TRBJ1-5	CASIPGQGGFNQPQHF	TGTGCCAGTATCCCGGGACAGGGAGGCTTCAATCAGCCCCAGCATTTT
.	.	TRBV15	TRBJ1-2	CATSSMALYGYTF	TGTGCCACCAGCTCGATGGCTCTCTATGGCTACACCTTC
TRBD1	.	TRBV6-1	TRBJ1-6	CASTSDRSTSPLHF	TGTGCCAGCACGTCGGACAGGAGTACTTCACCCCTCCACTTT
TRBD1	.	TRBV19	TRBJ1-5	CASSILSEGQFDQPQHF	TGTGCCAGTAGTATACTCAGCGAGGGACAGTTCGATCAGCCCCAGCATTTT
.	.	TRBV10-3	TRBJ1-1	CAISERGEGTEAFF	TGTGCCATCAGTGAGCGGGGGGAGGGAACTGAAGCTTTCTTT
.	.	TRBV19	TRBJ1-3	CASSMFGSGNTIYF	TGTGCCAGTAGTATGTTCGGTTCTGGAAACACCATATATTTT
TRBD2	.	TRBV5-1	TRBJ2-1	CASSPGLAGGHRDEQFF	TGCGCCAGCAGCCCTGGACTAGCGGGGGGTCATAGGGATGAGCAGTTCTTC
.	.	TRBV15	TRBJ2-3	CATSRGQALSTDTQYF	TGTGCCACCAGCAGAGGACAGGCCCTTAGCACAGATACGCAGTATTTT
TRBD2	.	TRBV5-1	TRBJ2-2	CASSLGTSGSNTGELFF	TGCGCCAGCAGCTTGGGGACTAGCGGATCGAACACCGGGGAGCTGTTTTTT